The 17 T cell receptor beta chains below all came from one sample that was sequenced in a study of blood T cell repertoires in COVID-19. Data came from immunoSEQ multiplex PCR; TCRdb stores just in-frame clones and leaves some out. The data contain fewer than 90,000 clones, roughly 71% of them singletons. The material sequenced was peripheral blood. These receptors all come from a man aged 55 to 70 with COVID-19, enrolled during active disease.

V and J are TRBV6-5 and TRBJ1-2, with a possible D match to TRBD1 (6 bases). Looked up from germline, CDR1 is MNHEY and CDR2 is SVGAGI. Trimming shortened V by 2 bases and J by 14 bases, and 15 bases separated the two germline ends. The CDR3 is 12 amino acids. The CDR3 sequence is CASSYLGGAGTF. The CDR3 DNA sequence: TGTGCCAGCAGTTACCTCGGGGGGGCCGGGACCTTC.

The rearrangement uses TRBV30 and TRBJ1-1, with D maybe TRBD1 (5 bases). V was cut by 1 base and J by 0 bases, with 18 bases left in between. This CDR3 is 17 amino acids long. Germline V gene lookup returns CDR1 GTSNPN and CDR2 SVGIG (reference sequence). CDR3 in DNA: TGTGCCTGGAGTGACCCCCTCCGGGGGATGATGAACACTGAAGCTTTCTTT. Its protein product is CAWSDPLRGMMNTEAFF.

The chain has TRBV5-4 and TRBJ2-1; D gene unclear. CDR3 length: 12 amino acids. Germline CDR1 reads SGHNT; CDR2 reads YYREEE (reference sequence). Trimming took 2 bases from V and 4 from J, leaving 4 bases between them. CDR3 DNA: TGTGCCAGCAGCTTCGGTTACAATGAGCAGTTCTTC. As protein: CASSFGYNEQFF.

The chain uses TRBV7-3 and TRBJ2-5; 7 nucleotides match TRBD1. CDR3 length: 13 residues. The V and J ends lost 5 bases and 3 bases, in that order; junction bases with no gene match: 3. The germline V gene has CDR1 SGHTA and CDR2 FQGTGA. The CDR3 nucleotides are TGTGCCAGCAGCACCGACAGGGAAGAGACCCAGTACTTC. This encodes CASSTDREETQYF.

The table lists this clone with a count of one. The J gene is TRBJ2-1, the V gene TRBV12-3 or TRBV12-4; possibly TRBD2 for D (7 bases). The CDR3 is 13 residues long. Between the trimmed V and J ends, which lost 1 base and 9 bases, there was a span of 10 bases. The CDR3 DNA sequence: TGTGCCAGCAGTTTAGGAGGGGGGGGTGAGCAGTTCTTC. Translating it yields CASSLGGGGEQFF.

The genes are TRBV7-2 and TRBJ2-5; 7 bases fit TRBD1. Germline V gene lookup returns CDR1 SGHTA and CDR2 FQGNSA. Germline trimming cut 5 bases from V and 4 bases from J; bases unmatched to any gene: 10. CDR3 size: 15 residues. The CDR3 nucleotides read TGTGCCAGCAGCCCCGACAGGGAACGGCGAGAGACCCAGTACTTC. Translated, it gives CASSPDRERRETQYF.

The rearrangement joins TRBV7-3 to TRBJ2-5, with unresolved D. The germline V and J ends were trimmed by 5 bases and 3 bases, with 7 bases remaining between them. The germline V gene has CDR1 SGHTA and CDR2 FQGTGA. The CDR3 loop spans 12 amino acids. CDR3 sequence reads: CASSPKKETQYF. CDR3 DNA: TGTGCCAGCAGCCCTAAGAAAGAGACCCAGTACTTC.

This clone was picked up a small number of times. The chain is built from TRBV4-1 and TRBJ2-7; 14 nucleotides line up with TRBD2. J lost 6 bases, V lost 3 bases, and 7 bases had no gene match. Germline CDR1 and CDR2: MGHRA and YSYEKL. The CDR3 has 16 amino acids. The CDR3 loop is CASSHLGGLAGGEQYF. CDR3 DNA sequence: TGCGCCAGCAGCCACCTAGGAGGACTAGCGGGGGGCGAGCAGTACTTC.

This clone has a handful of counts. The chain uses TRBV30 and TRBJ1-5; D is possibly TRBD1 (5 bases). The CDR3 consists of 14 residues. V lost 1 base and J 3 bases, leaving 10 bases between the germline ends. Per germline, CDR1 GTSNPN and CDR2 SVGIG (reference sequence). In DNA, the CDR3 is TGTGCCTGGAGTGGGGGCAGGTACAATCAGCCCCAGCATTTT. Protein: CAWSGGRYNQPQHF.

CDR3 coding DNA: TGTGCCAGCAGCTTTGGGACAGGGAAACACGAGCAGTACTTC. It encodes CASSFGTGKHEQYF. The chain is built from TRBV5-6 and TRBJ2-7, with 9 bases that match TRBD1. This CDR3 comprises 14 residues. The J segment lost 5 bases and the V segment lost 2 bases, leaving 5 bases of the junction unmatched. CDR1 is SGHDT and CDR2 is YYEEEE in the germline V gene.

The rearrangement uses TRBV25-1 and TRBJ1-4; D not certain. The CDR3 loop spans 12 amino acids. V shed 3 bases and J shed 12 bases, with 11 bases lying between them. CDR1 and CDR2 from the germline V gene are MGHDK and SYGVNS. The CDR3 loop is CASSDPIHQLFF. Written as DNA, the CDR3 is TGTGCCAGCAGTGACCCGATACACCAACTGTTTTTT.

The V gene is TRBV7-9, the J gene TRBJ2-3; weak D call: TRBD1 (6 bases). The CDR3 has 14 amino acids. Germline CDR1 and CDR2: SEHNR and FQNEAQ (reference sequence). The germline V and J ends were trimmed by 6 bases and 0 bases, with 10 bases remaining between them. CDR3 loop: CASRTGSSTDTQYF. The CDR3 coding sequence is TGTGCCAGCAGAACAGGGTCTAGCACAGATACGCAGTATTTT.

The chain recombines TRBV13 with TRBJ1-3; TRBD1 is a possible D gene (6 bases). The germline V gene encodes CDR1 PRHDT and CDR2 FYEKMQ (reference sequence). V was pared by 0 bases and J by 6 bases, with 9 bases between. The CDR3 is 14 residues long. The CDR3 is CASSLGRGTNTIYF. CDR3 in DNA: TGTGCCAGCAGCTTAGGAAGGGGGACAAACACCATATATTTT.

The chain carries TRBV11-2 and TRBJ1-1; D unclear. The CDR3 is 13 residues long. V lost 4 bases, J lost 1 base, and 7 bases lay in between. Germline V lookup: CDR1 SGHAT, CDR2 FQNNGV. The CDR3 spells CASSSNTNTEAFF. CDR3 in DNA: TGTGCCAGCAGCTCCAACACGAACACTGAAGCTTTCTTT.

The CDR3 region is CASSLGRGTNEKLFF. CDR3 DNA sequence: TGTGCCAGCAGCCTAGGGAGAGGAACTAATGAAAAACTGTTTTTT. The V gene is TRBV7-9, the J gene TRBJ1-4; D gene unclear. Trimming left V 5 bases short and J 1 base short, with 11 bases between. The germline V gene encodes CDR1 SEHNR and CDR2 FQNEAQ (reference sequence). The CDR3 runs to 15 residues.

This chain connects TRBV27 to TRBJ2-1; the match to TRBD2 covers 12 bases. The V gene end was trimmed by 6 bases and the J gene end by 9 bases; junction bases not matched to a gene: 3. The CDR3 runs to 13 residues. The germline V gene encodes CDR1 MNHEY and CDR2 SMNVEV (reference sequence). CDR3 nucleotide sequence: TGTGCCAGCAGCCCACTAGCGGGAGGTGAGCAGTTCTTC. Translation gives CASSPLAGGEQFF.

The chain carries TRBV19 and TRBJ1-2, with unresolved D. CDR3 size: 15 residues. V was shortened by 3 bases and J by 0 bases, with 11 bases between the two germline ends. The germline CDR1 and CDR2 sequences are LNHDA and SQIVND (reference sequence). CDR3 nucleotides: TGTGCCAGTAGTATGGAACAGCGGGCTAACTATGGCTACACCTTC. This sequence encodes CASSMEQRANYGYTF.